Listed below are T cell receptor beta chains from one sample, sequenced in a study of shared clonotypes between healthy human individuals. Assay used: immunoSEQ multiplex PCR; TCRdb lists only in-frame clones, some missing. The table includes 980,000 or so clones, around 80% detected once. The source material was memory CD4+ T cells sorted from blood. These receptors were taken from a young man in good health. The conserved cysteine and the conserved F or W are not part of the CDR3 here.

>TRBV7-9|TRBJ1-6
ASSLQFAGNSPLH
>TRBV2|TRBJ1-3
ASRDSRGPGNTIY
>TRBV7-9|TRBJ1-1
ASSYPGTGKIEAF
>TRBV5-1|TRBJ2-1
ASSLDYRVAYNEQF
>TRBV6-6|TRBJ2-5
ASSYGSGGGQETQY
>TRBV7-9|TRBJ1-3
ASSLGTGIYSGNTIY
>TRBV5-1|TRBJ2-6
ASSSGQGFSGANVLT
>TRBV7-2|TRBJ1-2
ASSLVQADYGYT
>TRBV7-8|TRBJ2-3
ASSLSTDTQY
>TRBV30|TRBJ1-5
AWSFGGNQPQH
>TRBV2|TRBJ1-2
ASSTQGAAGYT
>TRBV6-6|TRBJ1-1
ATKAGGANTEAF
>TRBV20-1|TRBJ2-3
SATDRPGEY
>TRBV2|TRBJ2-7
ASRGQRLSYEQY
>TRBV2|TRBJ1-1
ASSALSRQGEAF
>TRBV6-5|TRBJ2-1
ASRAGKPYNEQF
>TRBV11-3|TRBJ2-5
ASSSGTKETQY
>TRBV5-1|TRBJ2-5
ASSGDRLKETQY
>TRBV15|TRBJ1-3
ATSREVGLGNTIY
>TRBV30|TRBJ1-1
AWTRMNTEAF
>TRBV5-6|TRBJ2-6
ASSLAASGANVLT
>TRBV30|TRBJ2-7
AWRPKGRGSYEQY
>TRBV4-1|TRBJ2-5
ASSLQPGGVQETQY
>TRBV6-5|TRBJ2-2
ASIGGGNTGELF
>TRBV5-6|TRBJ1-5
ASSFGAGSQPQH
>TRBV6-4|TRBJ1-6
ASSARIRNSPLH
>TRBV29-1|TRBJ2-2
SAQQGAQPGELF
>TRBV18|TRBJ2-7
ASSLNGQYEQY
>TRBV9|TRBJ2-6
ASSPQARAGANVLT
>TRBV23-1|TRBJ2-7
ASQTQGEAYEQY